A selection of T cell receptor beta chains follows, all from one sample in a study of blood T cell repertoires in COVID-19. Method: immunoSEQ multiplex PCR; TCRdb's copy keeps in-frame clones and lacks some. The table includes about 190,000 clones, 90% detected once. The sequenced material came from peripheral blood. Source of these receptors: a man over 45 with acute or convalescent COVID-19. Both conserved end residues are trimmed from each CDR3. The D gene is left open where the match is weak.

V gene	D gene	CDR3 protein
TRBV28	.	ASSHRGGNTEAF
TRBV6-2/TRBV6-3	.	ASSYGDQGSSYNSPLH
TRBV21-1	.	ASSTGEIYEQY
TRBV29-1	.	SVEAGIAF
TRBV5-1	TRBD1	ASSLVTGGGTEAF
TRBV5-4	.	ASSTGPANYGYT
TRBV4-1	.	ASSHAGGDTEAF
TRBV6-2/TRBV6-3	TRBD2	ASSSRLAGEDTQY
TRBV25-1	TRBD1	ASRGDRGLKGYT
TRBV10-2	TRBD1	ASSESGTGLY
TRBV2	TRBD2	ASSESSGRDGELF
TRBV4-2	.	ASSQDNGRRGSNEQF
TRBV7-3	.	ASSLAPGSGANVLT
TRBV7-2	.	ASSLWGLETQY
TRBV6-4	TRBD2	ASSSSGRDVSEQF
TRBV4-1	.	ASSQLGASSTDTQY
TRBV18	.	ASSPPSQSNQPQH
TRBV2	TRBD1	ASSPGQGAPLH
TRBV27	TRBD2	ASSPSGLAGGLTVNEQF
TRBV28	TRBD2	ASSFLAGGLGEQF
TRBV9	TRBD2	ASSVVPNGRAGTGELF
TRBV3-1/TRBV3-2	.	ASSLQTITGELF
TRBV11-2	.	ASSLGREPFRDEQF
TRBV28	TRBD1	ASTTTGENQPQH
TRBV7-2	.	ASSTGSGANVLT
TRBV11-2	.	ASSQTAIYNSPLH
TRBV5-1	TRBD1	ASSATGQGAGDTIY
TRBV9	TRBD2	ASSPRAALAGLSYEQY
TRBV7-6	TRBD2	ASSISSGVSTDTQY
TRBV5-1	TRBD1	ASSEITGAQETQY
TRBV7-9	.	ASSLAFGGNEQF
TRBV6-6	.	ASSYPGKSYEQY
TRBV21-1	.	ASKREGQPQH
TRBV13	.	ASSLGQGPKEKLF
TRBV19	TRBD1	ASSAGTGKLNQPQH
TRBV28	.	ASSLRGPTNEKLF
TRBV28	TRBD1	ASSLTGNQPQH
TRBV7-9	.	ASSFLKGWGGEQY
TRBV6-1	TRBD1	ASTEAGGGQPQH
TRBV5-1	.	ASSPLSRNPTNYGYT
TRBV5-1	TRBD2	ASSTELAGGPSGYNEQF
TRBV18	.	ASSPGELGQPQH
TRBV4-2	.	ASSQETLATEQF
TRBV19	.	ASSIDGDSGGYQETQY